This T cell receptor (beta chain) came from a study of T cell repertoires in cytomegalovirus infection (dated 2019 in TCRdb). About the study as a whole: Donor HLA type was relevant to the analysis, because carriage of CMV infection together with the matching HLA type was indicated by public TCR beta signatures.

Reads for this sample came from an Illumina HiSeq 1500. The public reads were reanalyzed by TCRdb: fastp trimming at Q25, MiXCR alignment, in-frame beta chains only. Under each unique CDR3 protein, matching rows form one entry showing the most common genes and DNA. The sample profile shows 150,000 to 200,000 distinct CDR3 sequences; about a tenth of them were found once. About 4.2% of the sample goes to the ten largest clones. In its sample, this clonotype was seen many times. No cognate antigen has been identified for it. Nothing much larger sits one base from this clone, and base qualities are not available. Inclusive of the bounding cysteine and phenylalanine, the CDR3 is 13 residues long. Left in the record is the CDR3 DNA by itself, 39 bases read in frame from the first base. Trimming costs V 3 bases and J 5 bases, and their ends lie 9 bases apart. Here is what the overall study found, with its caveats: Cumulative frequency of public TCR beta family members discriminated carriers of CMV infection plus the relevant HLA type in this cohort and an independent approximately 370-donor cohort. The ex vivo response was dominated by HLA-C-restricted CMV-specific TCR beta clonotypes, which also provided the single most frequent clonotype in two of eight donors.

The receptor's source is a human donor in good health (CMV status not recorded). Some clones in this sample may be carry-over from other donors' samples. Sample: PBMCs. The V gene is TRBV12-3 or TRBV12-4 and the J gene is TRBJ2-3, and TRBD2 may be the D gene, going by 6 matching bases. Here the CDR3 is given as CASSFWGGDTQYF. The DNA sequence is TGTGCCAGCAGTTTCTGGGGAGGAGATACGCAGTATTTT.